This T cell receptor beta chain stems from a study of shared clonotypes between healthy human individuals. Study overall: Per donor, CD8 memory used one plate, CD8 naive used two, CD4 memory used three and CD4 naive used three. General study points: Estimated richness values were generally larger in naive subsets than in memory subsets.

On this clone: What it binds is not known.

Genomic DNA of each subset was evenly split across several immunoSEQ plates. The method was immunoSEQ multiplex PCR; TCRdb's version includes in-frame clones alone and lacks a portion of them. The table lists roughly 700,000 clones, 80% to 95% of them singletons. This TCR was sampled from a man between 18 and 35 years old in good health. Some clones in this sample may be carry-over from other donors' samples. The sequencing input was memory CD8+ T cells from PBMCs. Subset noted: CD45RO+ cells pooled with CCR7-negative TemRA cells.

CDR3 nucleotide sequence: TGCGCCAGCAGCCAACTCGACAGGGGGCGGAGCGGGGAGCTGTTTTTT. This gives the protein CASSQLDRGRSGELFF. The rearrangement links TRBV4-3 to TRBJ2-2; 10 bases are shared with TRBD1. The CDR3 is 16 residues long. Germline V CDR1 and CDR2: LGHNA, YSLEER. V dropped 2 bases and J dropped 7; count of bases not matched to a gene: 7.